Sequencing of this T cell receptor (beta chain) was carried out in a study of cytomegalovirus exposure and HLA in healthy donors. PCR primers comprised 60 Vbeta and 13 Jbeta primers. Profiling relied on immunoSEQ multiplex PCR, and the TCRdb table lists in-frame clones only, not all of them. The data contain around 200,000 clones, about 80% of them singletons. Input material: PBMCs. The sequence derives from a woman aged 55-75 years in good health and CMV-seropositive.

CDR3 coding DNA: TGTGCCAGCAGCCAAGATCCTAGCGGTTACTCCTACGAGCAGTACTTC. Protein product: CASSQDPSGYSYEQYF. The chain links TRBV4-2 to TRBJ2-5; 7 positions match TRBD2. The J call may be wrong; the DNA end is better matched by TRBJ2-7. The CDR3 has 16 amino acids. Germline CDR1 reads LGHNA; CDR2 reads YNFKEQ.